Each of the 28 T cell receptor beta chains below was sequenced from the same sample in a study of cytomegalovirus exposure and HLA in healthy donors. The PCR ran on 60 Vbeta and 13 Jbeta primers. Here immunoSEQ multiplex PCR was the method, and the copy in TCRdb shows in-frame clones only, minus some. The sample has roughly 180,000 clones, roughly four fifths seen once; the top ten hold 0.65% to 0.95%. Sequencing input: PBMCs. Receptors were obtained from a female donor in good health and CMV-seronegative.

The chain couples TRBV18 to TRBJ2-3, with D uncertain. Germline V gene lookup returns CDR1 KGHSH and CDR2 LQKENI. Trimming pared 6 bases from V and 0 bases from J, leaving 10 bases between. The CDR3 has 14 residues. For the CDR3, the DNA is TGTGCCAGCTCTCCCTACCCAAGCACAGATACGCAGTATTTT. Residues: CASSPYPSTDTQYF.

The CDR3 DNA reads as TGTGCCAGCAGCTTCTCGCAGATACAAGAGACCCAGTACTTC. Translated: CASSFSQIQETQYF. The chain links TRBV5-6 to TRBJ2-5, with unresolved D. Germline CDR1 reads SGHDT; CDR2 reads YYEEEE. V lost 2 bases to trimming and J lost 2 bases, with 10 bases between them. This CDR3 is 14 amino acids long.

In its sample, this clone was seen once. The rearrangement links TRBV19 to TRBJ1-6; D perhaps matches TRBD1 (5 bases). The CDR3 spans 11 residues. CDR1 LNHDA and CDR2 SQIVND come from the germline V gene (reference sequence). V gave up 6 bases and J gave up 14 bases, with 11 bases separating them. DNA of the CDR3: TGTGCCAGTAGGGGGGGTGAGACCCTCCACTTT. Its translation is CASRGGETLHF.

The chain uses TRBV28 and TRBJ1-1, with 8 bases identical to TRBD1. Germline V gives CDR1 MDHEN, CDR2 SYDVKM. The CDR3 is made up of 14 amino acids. V dropped 6 bases and J dropped 10; count of bases not matched to a gene: 13. CDR3: CASRATQDRVGAFF. The DNA of the CDR3 is TGTGCCAGCAGAGCCACGCAGGACAGGGTAGGAGCTTTCTTT. Together with reference TRBV28 and TRBJ1-1, the CDR3 gives the full variable domain: DVKVTQSSRYLVKRTGEKVFLECVQDMDHENMFWYRQDPGLGLRLIYFSYDVKMKEKGDIPEGYSVSREKKERFSLILESASTNQTSMYLCASRATQDRVGAFFGQGTRLTVV.

This clone was counted a single time. The chain carries TRBV4-3 and TRBJ1-2, with 7 bases that match TRBD1. Per the germline V gene, CDR1 is LGHNA and CDR2 is YSLEER. V was clipped by 2 bases and J by 4 bases; unmatched bases: 7. The length of the CDR3 is 15 residues. CDR3: CASSQRGDSGYGYTF. The DNA of the CDR3 is TGCGCCAGCAGCCAACGTGGGGACAGCGGCTATGGCTACACCTTC.

This chain connects TRBV7-3 to TRBJ2-3; perhaps TRBD1 as D (5 bases). V was cut by 1 base and J by 5 bases, with 16 bases left in between. The CDR3 is 16 residues long. The germline V gene has CDR1 SGHTA and CDR2 FQGTGA. The CDR3, as DNA: TGTGCCAGCAGCTTAAACCTGCTAGGGGCCGGAGATACGCAGTATTTT. Translating it yields CASSLNLLGAGDTQYF.

The V and J genes are TRBV2 and TRBJ2-2; D uncertain. V was pared by 8 bases and J by 5 bases, with 15 bases between. This CDR3 has 14 amino acids. Germline V gene data show CDR1 as SNHLY and CDR2 as FYNNEI. Written as DNA, the CDR3 is TGTGCCAGCGATAGAGATCGCAGGACCGGGGAGCTGTTTTTT. Its translation is CASDRDRRTGELFF.

This sequence joins TRBV9 and TRBJ1-3; TRBD1 aligns across 9 bases. The CDR3 runs 15 residues. Germline V CDR1 and CDR2: SGDLS, YYNGEE. After removal of 4 bases from V and 2 bases from J, the junction contained 4 bases not matched to a gene. This chain's CDR3 is CASSPRQGAGNTIYF. For the CDR3, the DNA is TGTGCCAGCAGCCCCAGACAGGGGGCTGGAAACACCATATATTTT.

V gene TRBV4-3 combines with J gene TRBJ1-2; weak D call: TRBD1 (5 bases). The CDR3 runs 12 residues. The V and J ends lost 4 bases and 10 bases respectively, with 13 bases between them. Looked up from germline, CDR1 is LGHNA and CDR2 is YSLEER. The CDR3 protein is CASSRTRGDYTF. CDR3 in DNA: TGCGCCAGCAGCCGGACTCGGGGGGACTACACCTTC.

The V call is TRBV29-1, the J call TRBJ2-7; 7 bases align to TRBD2. Germline trimming cut 3 bases from V and 2 bases from J; bases unmatched to any gene: 7. The length of the CDR3 is 14 residues. Germline loops: CDR1 SQVTM, CDR2 ANQGSEA. CDR3 sequence: CSVEVGGVPYEQYF. The CDR3 bases are TGCAGCGTTGAGGTGGGAGGGGTTCCCTACGAGCAGTACTTC.

The V gene is TRBV28, the J gene TRBJ1-2; D ambiguous. This CDR3 has 14 residues. Trimming cost V 1 base and J 1 base, with 7 bases left between them. The germline V gene has CDR1 MDHEN and CDR2 SYDVKM. This chain's CDR3 is CASSLFRVNYGYTF. Written as DNA, the CDR3 is TGTGCCAGCAGTTTATTCCGGGTTAACTATGGCTACACCTTC.

The chain carries TRBV4-2 and TRBJ2-6; D remains unclear. Germline CDR1 reads LGHNA; CDR2 reads YNFKEQ. The CDR3 totals 15 residues. With 4 bases removed from V and 0 bases from J, the gap between germline ends came to 7 bases. The CDR3 loop is CASSPPSSGANVLTF. As DNA, the CDR3 is TGTGCCAGCAGCCCTCCGTCCTCTGGGGCCAACGTCCTGACTTTC.

The chain recombines TRBV7-2 with TRBJ2-7, with 12 bases matching TRBD1. The V gene end was trimmed by 1 base and the J gene end by 7 bases; junction bases not matched to a gene: 8. The CDR3 loop spans 16 amino acids. The germline V gene has CDR1 SGHTA and CDR2 FQGNSA. The CDR3 DNA follows: TGTGCCAGCAGCTTAGGTCCGGGACAGGGGGCGGGAGAGCAGTACTTC. This sequence encodes CASSLGPGQGAGEQYF.

The chain combines TRBV5-1 with TRBJ1-1; D is possibly TRBD1 (6 bases). The V end was cut by 4 bases, the J end by 1 base, with 17 bases between. Germline lookup yields CDR1 SGHRS and CDR2 YFSETQ. The CDR3 runs 16 residues. The CDR3 bases are TGCGCCAGCAGCCCCCTACCGGGACAATCGAACACTGAAGCTTTCTTT. Amino acid sequence: CASSPLPGQSNTEAFF.

The chain links TRBV14 to TRBJ2-7; TRBD2 is a possible D gene (6 bases). The CDR3 runs to 15 residues. Germline values: CDR1 SGHDN, CDR2 FVKESK. V gave up 5 bases and J gave up 2 bases, with 16 bases separating them. CDR3: CASSGRRERPYEQYF. The CDR3 DNA reads as TGTGCCAGCAGCGGGAGACGGGAGCGTCCCTACGAGCAGTACTTC. The full variable domain, in which reference TRBV14 and TRBJ2-7 provide the parts outside the CDR3, is EAGVTQFPSHSVIEKGQTVTLRCDPISGHDNLYWYRRVMGKEIKFLLHFVKESKQDESGMPNNRFLAERTGGTYSTLKVQPAELEDSGVYFCASSGRRERPYEQYFGPGTRLTVT.

The chain joins TRBV4-2 to TRBJ2-3, with 7 nucleotides matching TRBD1. Unmatched junction bases numbered 5, after V lost 1 base and J lost 4 bases. The CDR3 has 15 amino acids. Germline V gives CDR1 LGHNA, CDR2 YNFKEQ. The CDR3 here is CASSQGDRAADTQYF. The CDR3, as DNA: TGTGCCAGCAGCCAAGGAGACAGGGCGGCAGATACGCAGTATTTT.

This clone has only a few counts. The chain couples TRBV5-1 to TRBJ2-7; 12 bases map to TRBD2. V was clipped by 1 base and J by 4 bases; unmatched bases: 3. The CDR3 runs to 15 residues. Germline V lookup: CDR1 SGHRS, CDR2 YFSETQ. The CDR3 here is CASSLTSGGRYEQYF. CDR3 bases: TGCGCCAGCAGCTTGACTAGCGGGGGGAGGTACGAGCAGTACTTC.

This clone came up once. The gene calls are TRBV7-2 and TRBJ1-2; tentatively, D is TRBD1 (6 bases). Germline V lookup: CDR1 SGHTA, CDR2 FQGNSA. CDR3 length equals 14 residues. V lost 1 base and J 5 bases, leaving 11 bases between the germline ends. The CDR3 DNA follows: TGTGCCAGCAGCTTAGAGGGCCAGGGGTATGGCTACACCTTC. Protein sequence: CASSLEGQGYGYTF.

In its sample, this clone was seen a few times. The gene calls are TRBV5-1 and TRBJ1-1; the D is unclear. Per germline, CDR1 SGHRS and CDR2 YFSETQ. The CDR3 is 13 residues long. V was trimmed by 4 bases and J by 8 bases, leaving 15 bases between them. The CDR3 region is CASSTEGQREAFF. The CDR3, as DNA: TGCGCCAGCAGCACGGAGGGCCAGAGGGAAGCTTTCTTT.

The chain employs TRBV9 and TRBJ2-7, with D perhaps matching TRBD1 (6 bases). Trimming removed 0 bases from V and 0 bases from J, with 13 bases in between. The CDR3 has 16 residues. The germline V gene has CDR1 SGDLS and CDR2 YYNGEE. The CDR3 nucleotides are TGTGCCAGCAGCGTAGCTCCACAGGGTAGCTCCTACGAGCAGTACTTC. It encodes CASSVAPQGSSYEQYF.

The chain is built from TRBV28 and TRBJ2-7; D is unclear. The CDR3 has 12 residues. V lost 6 bases, J lost 3 bases, and 9 bases lay in between. From germline, CDR1 is MDHEN and CDR2 SYDVKM. The CDR3 reads CASSSRSYEQYF. Here the CDR3 DNA reads TGTGCCAGCAGCTCGAGGAGCTACGAGCAGTACTTC.

V gene TRBV7-9 combines with J gene TRBJ2-3, with 7 bases that match TRBD1. The CDR3 covers 16 residues. Trimming took 6 bases from V and 2 from J; bases not matched to a gene: 11. CDR1 and CDR2 from the germline V gene are SEHNR and FQNEAQ (reference sequence). CDR3 residues: CASSSPGQSYTDTQYF. CDR3 nucleotides: TGTGCCAGCAGTTCGCCGGGACAGTCTTACACAGATACGCAGTATTTT.

V usage is TRBV18 and J usage is TRBJ2-2; D unresolved. The CDR3 is made up of 12 amino acids. Per the germline V gene, CDR1 is KGHSH and CDR2 is LQKENI. The V end lost 5 bases, the J end lost 5 bases, and 6 bases lay between the germline ends. Here the CDR3 DNA reads TGTGCCAGCTCAGAGAGAACCGGGGAGCTGTTTTTT. This gives the protein CASSERTGELFF.

CDR3 in DNA: TGTGCCAGCAGCCCTGGGACTAGCGGGGATTACGAGCAGTACTTC. The encoded protein is CASSPGTSGDYEQYF. The V and J genes are TRBV11-2 and TRBJ2-7, with TRBD2 matching 13 bases. Germline lookup yields CDR1 SGHAT and CDR2 FQNNGV. This CDR3 contains 15 residues. V lost 5 bases to trimming and J lost 4 bases; unmatched junction nucleotides: 5.

Details on this clone: Additional DNA sequences in this sample encode the identical CDR3. The V call is TRBV9, the J call TRBJ2-1; 12 bases map to TRBD2. The CDR3 contains 15 residues. The V gene end was trimmed by 2 bases and the J gene end by 4 bases; junction bases not matched to a gene: 1. The germline gives CDR1 SGDLS, CDR2 YYNGEE. The CDR3 loop is CASSVTSGSYNEQFF. DNA for the CDR3: TGTGCCAGCAGCGTGACTAGCGGGAGTTACAATGAGCAGTTCTTC.

This chain uses TRBV4-1 with TRBJ2-2; 8 bases match TRBD2. Germline V gene lookup returns CDR1 MGHRA and CDR2 YSYEKL. This CDR3 comprises 16 residues. The V and J ends lost 2 bases and 6 bases, in that order; junction bases with no gene match: 8. The CDR3: CASSQPGLERAGELFF. The CDR3, as DNA: TGCGCCAGCAGCCAACCGGGACTAGAGAGGGCCGGGGAGCTGTTTTTT.

The V and J genes are TRBV5-1 and TRBJ2-3; 9 nucleotides line up with TRBD2. CDR1 is SGHRS and CDR2 is YFSETQ in the germline V gene. Trimming removed 0 bases from V and 2 bases from J; junction bases left unmatched: 4. This CDR3 region has 16 residues. In nucleotides, the CDR3 is TGCGCCAGCAGCTTGGGGACTAGCGAGTACACAGATACGCAGTATTTT. Translation: CASSLGTSEYTDTQYF.

The rearrangement joins TRBV18 to TRBJ1-1; 11 bases are a match to TRBD1. V shed 1 base, J shed 3 bases, and the junction held 1 base outside the gene matches. The CDR3 loop spans 15 amino acids. CDR1 is KGHSH, CDR2 LQKENI, per germline. CDR3 region: CASSPLGQGDTEAFF. In DNA, the CDR3 is TGTGCCAGCTCACCACTGGGACAGGGGGACACTGAAGCTTTCTTT.